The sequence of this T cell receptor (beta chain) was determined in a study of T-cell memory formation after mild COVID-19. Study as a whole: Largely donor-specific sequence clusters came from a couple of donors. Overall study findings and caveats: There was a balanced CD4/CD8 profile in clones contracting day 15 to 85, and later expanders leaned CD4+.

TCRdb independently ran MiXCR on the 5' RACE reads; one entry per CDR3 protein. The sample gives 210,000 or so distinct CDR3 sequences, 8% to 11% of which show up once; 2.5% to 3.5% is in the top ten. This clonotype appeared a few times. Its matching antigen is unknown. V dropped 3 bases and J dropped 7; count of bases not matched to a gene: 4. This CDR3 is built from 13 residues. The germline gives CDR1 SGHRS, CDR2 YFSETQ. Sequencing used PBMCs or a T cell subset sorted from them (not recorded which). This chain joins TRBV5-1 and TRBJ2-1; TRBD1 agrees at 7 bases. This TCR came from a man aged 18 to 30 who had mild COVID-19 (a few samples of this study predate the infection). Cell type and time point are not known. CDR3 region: CASSSWTGNEQFF. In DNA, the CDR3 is TGCGCCAGCAGCTCATGGACAGGTAATGAGCAGTTCTTC.